These T cell receptor beta chains were read from a single sample in a study of regulatory T cells in long-lasting Graves disease. TCRdb re-derived calls from the multiplex PCR reads in MiXCR, one entry per CDR3 protein. The sample lists fewer than 450,000 distinct CDR3 sequences, less than 25% occurring once. The sample here was peripheral blood mononuclear cells (PBMCs), taken when the disease was refractory, from a patient treated with antithyroid drugs. These receptors were obtained from a female donor with Graves disease. CDR3s include the opening cysteine and the closing phenylalanine or tryptophan. A D gene is named only where the DNA matches it firmly. Size is omitted from some rows. Given values are once, few, many or a class for expanded clones.

V	size	J	D	DNA	CDR3
TRBV29-1	few	TRBJ1-3	-	TGCAGCGTTGCCCAGGGATCTGGAAACACCATATATTTT	CSVAQGSGNTIYF
TRBV18	-	TRBJ2-3	TRBD2	TGTGCCAGCTCACCACCCGGACTAGCGGGAACAGATACGCAGTATTTT	CASSPPGLAGTDTQYF
TRBV12-3/TRBV12-4	few	TRBJ2-7	TRBD1	TGTGCCAGCAGTTTCGAACAGGGGGCCTACGAGCAGTACTTC	CASSFEQGAYEQYF
TRBV7-2	-	TRBJ2-7	TRBD1	TGTGCCAGCGCGACCGGGACAGAAATCTACGAGCAGTACTTC	CASATGTEIYEQYF
TRBV5-1	many	TRBJ1-1	TRBD1	TGCGCCAGCACTCGGACAGGTGGCACTGAAGCTTTCTTT	CASTRTGGTEAFF
TRBV27	-	TRBJ2-5	-	TGTGCCAGCAGTTTGGTAGGAGGGAGAGAGACCCAGTACTTC	CASSLVGGRETQYF
TRBV27	-	TRBJ2-7	-	TGTGCCAGCCGATATTCCGGGGTTGTGTACGAGCAGTACTTC	CASRYSGVVYEQYF
TRBV27	many	TRBJ2-7	-	TGTGCCAGCAGTTCTCCGACTGGGCTGGGGGGAACCTACGAGCAGTACTTC	CASSSPTGLGGTYEQYF
TRBV19	-	TRBJ1-1	TRBD1	TGTGCCAGTAGTCTGGGACAGGGGCTGGCCACTGAAGCTTTCTTT	CASSLGQGLATEAFF
TRBV2	many	TRBJ1-2	-	TGTGCCAGCAGGATGCCAGGTGGTGGCTACACCTTC	CASRMPGGGYTF
TRBV19	few	TRBJ2-2	TRBD1	TGTGCCAGCGCCCGGGACAGAAATTCCGGGGAGCTGTTTTTT	CASARDRNSGELFF
TRBV7-2	many	TRBJ2-6	-	TGTGCCAGCAGCTTAGCGAAAGGGGGCTCTGGGGCCAACGTCCTGACTTTC	CASSLAKGGSGANVLTF
TRBV27	-	TRBJ2-2	TRBD2	TGTGCCAGCAGTTTACTAGCGGGAGTTTGGTCGAACACCGGGGAGCTGTTTTTT	CASSLLAGVWSNTGELFF
TRBV28	many	TRBJ1-4	TRBD1	TGTGCCAGCACCGGGACAGGGGGATTTGGTGAAAAACTGTTTTTT	CASTGTGGFGEKLFF
TRBV4-3	many	TRBJ2-7	-	TGCGCCAGCAGCCAAGATCGGAGCTCCTACGAGCAGTACTTC	CASSQDRSSYEQYF
TRBV2	many	TRBJ2-7	-	TGTGCCAGCGCGCCGGGACACCGGAGCTCCTACGAGCAGTACTTC	CASAPGHRSSYEQYF
TRBV11-2	many	TRBJ2-7	TRBD2	TGTGCCAGCAGCTTAGATCCCCTAGCGGGAATCGAGCAGTACTTC	CASSLDPLAGIEQYF
TRBV7-8	many	TRBJ2-7	-	TGTGCCAGCAGCTTACGGGAAGGTCGCGAGCAGTACTTC	CASSLREGREQYF
TRBV2	few	TRBJ2-1	TRBD2	TGTGCCAGCAGTCCTCTAGCGGGAGCGGGCCATGAGCAGTTCTTC	CASSPLAGAGHEQFF
TRBV2	many	TRBJ2-2	TRBD2	TGTGCCAGCAGTGAGCGGCTAGCGGGGACCCCCGGGGAGCTGTTTTTT	CASSERLAGTPGELFF
TRBV10-3	-	TRBJ2-7	TRBD1	TGTGCCATCAGTGCCAGGGGGTTCGACGAGCAGTACTTC	CAISARGFDEQYF
TRBV4-2	-	TRBJ1-2	TRBD1	TGTGCCAGCAGCCAAAACAGGGGGCGCGACTATGGCTACACCTTC	CASSQNRGRDYGYTF
TRBV27	many	TRBJ2-7	-	TGTGCCAGCAGTCCGAACACGGTAGGGGTAAACGAGCAGTACTTC	CASSPNTVGVNEQYF
TRBV19	-	TRBJ1-1	-	TGTGCCAGTAGTAGTGAGAACACTGAAGCTTTCTTT	CASSSENTEAFF
TRBV19	-	TRBJ1-1	-	TGTGCCAGTACCATGCTGACTGAGCCTGAAGCTTTCTTT	CASTMLTEPEAFF
TRBV11-2	-	TRBJ2-5	-	TGTGCCAGCATGGGACTCGGCCAAGAGACCCAGTACTTC	CASMGLGQETQYF
TRBV2	few	TRBJ2-2	TRBD1	TGTGCCAGCAGTGAAGACAGGGGACCGGACGGGGAGCTGTTTTTT	CASSEDRGPDGELFF
TRBV10-2	-	TRBJ2-5	TRBD2	TGCGCCAGTTCCGGGACTAGCGGTTCTTCGGCGGAGACCCAGTACTTC	CASSGTSGSSAETQYF
TRBV28	-	TRBJ2-1	-	TGTGCCAGCAGTTCCCTCTTGGACCGAAGCTCCTACAATGAGCAGTTCTTC	CASSSLLDRSSYNEQFF
TRBV7-9	few	TRBJ1-2	-	TGTGCCAGCAGCTCCCCGGGGTCGCAGGGCTACACCTTC	CASSSPGSQGYTF
TRBV18	-	TRBJ2-7	TRBD1	TGTGCCAGCTCACCAGGCAGGGGGTCTTGGGAGCAGTACTTC	CASSPGRGSWEQYF
TRBV20-1	many	TRBJ2-5	TRBD2	TGCAGTGCTTCCTCATTTTGGGGGAGCGGGAGGGTTCAAGAGACCCAGTACTTC	CSASSFWGSGRVQETQYF
TRBV4-3	few	TRBJ1-2	-	TGCGCCAGCAGCCAAGAATGGGGCGTGAACTTCTATGGCTACACCTTC	CASSQEWGVNFYGYTF
TRBV15	-	TRBJ1-4	-	TGTGCCACCAGCAGATTAGGGGGTAATGAAAAACTGTTTTTT	CATSRLGGNEKLFF
TRBV7-6	-	TRBJ2-7	-	TGTGCCAGCAGCCTCCGGACGTCCTCCTACGAGCACTACTTC	CASSLRTSSYEHYF
TRBV29-1	few	TRBJ2-2	TRBD1	TGCAGCGTTGCAGGGGGTGACACCGGGGAGCTGTTTTTT	CSVAGGDTGELFF
TRBV7-2	few	TRBJ2-7	-	TGTGCCAGCAGCCTGGGCTTAGCGAGGCTAAGCTCCTACGAGCAGTACTTC	CASSLGLARLSSYEQYF
TRBV20-1	-	TRBJ2-7	-	TGCAGTGCTAGAGAGCGGGGCCTCCAACACTACGAGCAGTACTTC	CSARERGLQHYEQYF
TRBV6-5	many	TRBJ2-7	-	TGTGCCAGCAGTTACTGGGACGCCCTCGAGCAGTACTTC	CASSYWDALEQYF
TRBV7-6	few	TRBJ2-5	TRBD2	TGTGCCAGCAGCTTTAGCGGGGAAAGAGGAGAGACCCAGTACTTC	CASSFSGERGETQYF